Below, 14 T cell receptor beta chains from the same sample are listed, as sequenced in a study of cytotoxic CD8 clonotypes in ibrutinib-treated CLL. Assay used: immunoSEQ multiplex PCR; TCRdb lists only in-frame clones, some missing. The sample has about 300,000 clones, 70% to 80% seen once. This specimen consisted of PBMCs, obtained at disease progression, from a patient treated with ibrutinib. These receptors came from a human donor with chronic lymphocytic leukemia.

This clone was seen a handful of times. The chain couples TRBV9 to TRBJ1-5, with 12 bases fitting TRBD1. This CDR3 contains 15 residues. The V and J ends lost 4 bases and 5 bases, in that order; junction bases with no gene match: 4. From germline, CDR1 is SGDLS and CDR2 YYNGEE. CDR3 in DNA: TGTGCCAGCAGCACCGGGACAGGGGGCCATCAGCCCCAGCATTTT. Its protein is CASSTGTGGHQPQHF.

The chain recombines TRBV9 with TRBJ2-7; no clear D. Germline CDR1 is SGDLS and CDR2 is YYNGEE. This CDR3 is built from 14 residues. Deletions cut 3 bases from V and 6 bases from J, with 16 bases between. The CDR3 region is CASSEGTIASEQYF. The CDR3 coding sequence is TGTGCCAGCAGCGAGGGAACAATAGCTTCCGAGCAGTACTTC.

The chain has TRBV23-1 and TRBJ2-7; D is possibly TRBD1 or TRBD2 (6 bases each). TRBV23-1 is assigned to the ORF class and has an uncertain function. The CDR3 has 14 amino acids. V lost 4 bases and J 4 bases, leaving 14 bases between the germline ends. This chain's CDR3 is CASSPRRGLYEQYF. The CDR3 DNA reads as TGCGCCAGCAGTCCCCGACGGGGGCTGTACGAGCAGTACTTC.

The V and J genes are TRBV28 and TRBJ2-2, with 8 bases identical to TRBD1. CDR3 length: 21 residues. V lost 10 bases, J lost 3 bases, and 28 bases stayed unmatched. The V gene's germline CDR1 is MDHEN and CDR2 SYDVKM. The CDR3 sequence is CATSHLRDRHFPKADTGELFF. DNA for the CDR3: TGTGCCACCTCTCACCTCCGGGACAGGCATTTTCCAAAGGCAGACACCGGGGAGCTGTTTTTT. The whole variable domain, remainder taken from reference TRBV28 and TRBJ2-2, is DVKVTQSSRYLVKRTGEKVFLECVQDMDHENMFWYRQDPGLGLRLIYFSYDVKMKEKGDIPEGYSVSREKKERFSLILESASTNQTSMYLCATSHLRDRHFPKADTGELFFGEGSRLTVL.

The chain employs TRBV10-3 and TRBJ2-6, with 7 bases fitting TRBD2. Germline CDR1 and CDR2: ENHRY and SYGVKD. The trim removed 6 bases at V and 0 bases at J, leaving 14 bases unmatched. This CDR3 has 19 residues. CDR3 loop: CAIRPREGRANSGANVLTF. The CDR3 nucleotides read TGTGCCATCAGACCACGAGAGGGGAGGGCGAACTCTGGGGCCAACGTCCTGACTTTC.

This clone has a handful of counts. The chain links TRBV10-3 to TRBJ2-3; D remains unclear. With 3 bases removed from V and 0 bases from J, the gap between germline ends came to 10 bases. CDR1 is ENHRY and CDR2 is SYGVKD in the germline V gene. The CDR3 contains 15 residues. The chain's CDR3 is CAISEIPYSTDTQYF. CDR3 DNA sequence: TGTGCCATCAGTGAAATCCCTTATAGCACAGATACGCAGTATTTT.

This sequence joins TRBV10-2 and TRBJ2-1, with TRBD1 matching over 10 bases. This CDR3 has 16 amino acids. Germline CDR1 WSHSY, CDR2 SAAADI. Trimming took 6 bases from V and 0 from J; bases not matched to a gene: 5. In DNA form, the CDR3 reads TGCGCCAGCAGACCCGGGACAGGGGTCTCCTACAATGAGCAGTTCTTC. Protein product: CASRPGTGVSYNEQFF.

The V call is TRBV9, the J call TRBJ2-7; the D call may be TRBD1 or TRBD2 (7 bases each). The germline V gene has CDR1 SGDLS and CDR2 YYNGEE. CDR3 size: 15 residues. Trimming shortened V by 0 bases and J by 2 bases, and 12 bases separated the two germline ends. In DNA form, the CDR3 reads TGTGCCAGCAGCGTAGATCCAGGGGGGGCCTACGAGCAGTACTTC. Its translation is CASSVDPGGAYEQYF.

This clone turned up a few times. The chain employs TRBV6-5 and TRBJ1-5, with D perhaps matching TRBD1 (5 bases). The V gene's germline CDR1 is MNHEY and CDR2 SVGAGI. The CDR3 runs to 10 residues. V lost 10 bases and J lost 8, with 9 bases in between. The CDR3 reads CATGSEPQHF. CDR3 sequence (DNA): TGTGCCACAGGGAGCGAGCCCCAGCATTTT.

The chain links TRBV5-3 to TRBJ2-2, with 10 bases matching TRBD2. TRBV5-3 is annotated as an ORF whose role is uncertain. CDR3 length equals 16 residues. The V and J ends lost 4 bases and 0 bases, in that order; junction bases with no gene match: 3. DNA for the CDR3: TGTGCCAGAAGCCCCGGACTAGCGGCGAACACCGGGGAGCTGTTTTTT. Amino acids: CARSPGLAANTGELFF.

The chain recombines TRBV21-1 with TRBJ1-5; TRBD1 is the table's D call, not checked against the DNA. TRBV21-1 is reported as a pseudogene. The CDR3 runs 16 residues. The CDR3 sequence: CASSKTGDEGNQPQHF. As DNA, the CDR3 is TGTGCCAGCAGCAAGACAGGGGACGAAGGCAATCAGCCCCAGCATTTT.

The chain recombines TRBV5-4 with TRBJ1-4; 9 bases line up with TRBD1. The trim removed 4 bases at V and 5 bases at J, leaving 6 bases unmatched. The length of the CDR3 is 15 residues. The V gene's germline CDR1 is SGHNT and CDR2 YYREEE (reference sequence). CDR3: CASSKPGQGNEKLFF. CDR3 DNA: TGTGCCAGCAGCAAACCGGGACAGGGAAATGAAAAACTGTTTTTT.

The chain is built from TRBV7-3 and TRBJ2-2; TRBD1 might be the D (7 bases). In germline, CDR1 is SGHTA, CDR2 FQGTGA. The CDR3 is 15 amino acids. The V and J ends lost 5 bases and 4 bases respectively, with 14 bases between them. The CDR3 here is CASSRQGGSTGELFF. CDR3 coding DNA: TGTGCCAGCAGCCGACAGGGAGGTAGCACCGGGGAGCTGTTTTTT.

The V and J genes are TRBV29-1 and TRBJ2-7; 8 positions agree with TRBD1. CDR1 and CDR2 (germline): SQVTM, ANQGSEA. This CDR3 spans 13 amino acids. With 5 bases clipped from V and 0 bases from J, the junction kept 3 bases outside the gene matches. CDR3 protein: CSVMTGDSYEQYF. CDR3 sequence (DNA): TGCAGCGTTATGACAGGGGACTCCTACGAGCAGTACTTC.